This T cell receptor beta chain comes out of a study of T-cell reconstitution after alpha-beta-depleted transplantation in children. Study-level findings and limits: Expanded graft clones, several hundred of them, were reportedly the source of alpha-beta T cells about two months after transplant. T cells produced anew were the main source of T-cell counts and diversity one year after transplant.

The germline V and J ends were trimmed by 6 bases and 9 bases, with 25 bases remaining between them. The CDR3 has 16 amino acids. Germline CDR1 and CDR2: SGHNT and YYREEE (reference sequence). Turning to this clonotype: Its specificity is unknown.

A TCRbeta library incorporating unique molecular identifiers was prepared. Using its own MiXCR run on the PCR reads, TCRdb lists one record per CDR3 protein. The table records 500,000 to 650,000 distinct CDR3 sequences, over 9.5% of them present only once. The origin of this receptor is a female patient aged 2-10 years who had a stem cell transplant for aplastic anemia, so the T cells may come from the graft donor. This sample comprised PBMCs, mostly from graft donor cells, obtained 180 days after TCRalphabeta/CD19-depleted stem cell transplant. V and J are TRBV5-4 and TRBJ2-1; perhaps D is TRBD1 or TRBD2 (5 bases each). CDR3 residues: CASTLRGEYYLGEQFF. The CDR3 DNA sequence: TGTGCCAGCACCCTCCGAGGGGAGTATTACCTCGGTGAGCAGTTCTTC.